Presented here are 27 T cell receptor beta chains from one specimen sequenced in a study of blood T cell repertoires in COVID-19. Profiling relied on immunoSEQ multiplex PCR, and the TCRdb table lists in-frame clones only, not all of them. The sample holds about 210,000 clones, 70% to 90% seen once. Material: peripheral blood. The receptors stem from a woman aged 40 to 50 with acute or convalescent COVID-19.

This clone was detected once. This chain joins TRBV4-1 and TRBJ2-5; TRBD2 agrees at 13 bases. Germline CDR1 and CDR2: MGHRA and YSYEKL. Trimming at V came to 3 bases and at J to 0 bases, leaving 7 bases not matched to a gene. This CDR3 is built from 18 residues. CDR3 nucleotide sequence: TGCGCCAGCAGCCACGGACCTGGGACTAGCGGGGACCAAGAGACCCAGTACTTC. Translation gives CASSHGPGTSGDQETQYF.

This clone was seen a single time. The chain is built from TRBV5-5 and TRBJ1-2; 9 bases are shared with TRBD1. This CDR3 has 15 residues. V trimming: 2 bases; J trimming: 4 bases; junction bases outside the gene matches: 6. Germline CDR1 is SGHKS and CDR2 is YYEKEE (reference sequence). The CDR3 loop reads CASSFRTGVSYGYTF. The CDR3 DNA is TGTGCCAGCAGCTTTCGGACAGGGGTCTCCTATGGCTACACCTTC.

The genes are TRBV9 and TRBJ2-1; the D gene is possibly TRBD1 (7 bases). With 3 bases removed from V and 10 bases from J, the gap between germline ends came to 17 bases. The CDR3 is 14 residues long. In germline, CDR1 is SGDLS, CDR2 YYNGEE. In nucleotides, the CDR3 is TGTGCCAGCAGCGACCCTCAGGGGGGCAGGGAGCAGTTCTTC. This translates into CASSDPQGGREQFF.

This rearrangement joins TRBV10-2 to TRBJ2-3; TRBD2 matches 11 bases. The CDR3 runs 17 residues. Germline CDR1 reads WSHSY; CDR2 reads SAAADI. V lost 4 bases and J lost 0; bases outside the gene matches: 6. The CDR3 DNA reads TGCGCCAGCAGTGGGGGGACTAGCGGAACTAGCACAGATACGCAGTATTTT. As protein: CASSGGTSGTSTDTQYF.

The chain has TRBV6-5 and TRBJ1-6; possibly TRBD1 for D (5 bases). The CDR3 sequence is 15 residues long. Germline V gives CDR1 MNHEY, CDR2 SVGAGI. Trimming cost V 6 bases and J 7 bases, with 16 bases left between them. CDR3 sequence reads: CASREGRGGNSPLHF. CDR3 in DNA: TGTGCCAGCAGGGAGGGGAGGGGCGGGAATTCACCCCTCCACTTT.

The chain uses TRBV19 and TRBJ1-1, with D uncertain. Germline CDR1 reads LNHDA; CDR2 reads SQIVND (reference sequence). CDR3 length: 16 amino acids. V lost 6 bases and J lost 1, with 18 bases in between. CDR3 nucleotides: TGTGCCAGTAGCCCCTCAGTCCCGCCGCCGAACACTGAAGCTTTCTTT. Encoded protein: CASSPSVPPPNTEAFF. Complete variable domain (other parts from reference TRBV19 and TRBJ1-1): DGGITQSPKYLFRKEGQNVTLSCEQNLNHDAMYWYRQDPGQGLRLIYYSQIVNDFQKGDIAEGYSVSREKKESFPLTVTSAQKNPTAFYLCASSPSVPPPNTEAFFGQGTRLTVV.

V is TRBV9 and J is TRBJ1-1; D gene unclear. Between the trimmed V and J ends, which lost 3 bases and 0 bases, there was a span of 12 bases. The CDR3 is 15 residues long. CDR1 is SGDLS, CDR2 YYNGEE, per germline. The CDR3 nucleotides read TGTGCCAGCAGCGGCAGCACAGCAATGAACACTGAAGCTTTCTTT. It is translated as CASSGSTAMNTEAFF.

This sequence joins TRBV2 and TRBJ1-1, with D maybe TRBD1 (6 bases). This CDR3 has 12 amino acids. CDR1 is SNHLY and CDR2 is FYNNEI in the germline V gene. Trimming stripped 7 bases from V and 4 bases from J, with 10 bases between. This CDR3 reads CASKGGPTEAFF. The CDR3 DNA follows: TGTGCCAGCAAGGGGGGGCCCACTGAAGCTTTCTTT.

The chain uses TRBV10-3 and TRBJ2-5; possibly TRBD2 for D (6 bases). The V end was cut by 2 bases, the J end by 5 bases, with 15 bases between. The CDR3 has 15 amino acids. Germline CDR1 is ENHRY and CDR2 is SYGVKD. Here the CDR3 DNA reads TGTGCCATCAGTGAGGGCGGGGCACCAGGGGAGACCCAGTACTTC. As protein: CAISEGGAPGETQYF.

This sequence joins TRBV6-6 and TRBJ1-2; D might be TRBD1 (6 bases). The germline V gene encodes CDR1 MNHNY and CDR2 SVGAGI (reference sequence). V lost 7 bases, J lost 8 bases, and 17 bases lay in between. The CDR3 contains 13 residues. The CDR3 here is CASTPPLGAGYTF. The CDR3 DNA reads TGTGCCAGCACCCCCCCCCTGGGGGCGGGCTACACCTTC.

V usage is TRBV24-1 and J usage is TRBJ2-1; 8 bases are shared with TRBD1. Germline V gene sequence: CDR1 KGHDR, CDR2 SFDVKD. CDR3 size: 14 residues. J was trimmed by 2 bases and V by 5 bases; bases with no gene match: 1. The CDR3 DNA reads as TGTGCCACCAGTGCAGGGGGCGCCTACAATGAGCAGTTCTTC. It codes for CATSAGGAYNEQFF.

The chain recombines TRBV5-8 with TRBJ2-2, with 11 bases lining up with TRBD1. Trimming cost V 3 bases and J 9 bases; bases outside gene matches: 10. The CDR3 totals 16 residues. Germline V lookup: CDR1 SGHTS, CDR2 YDEGEE. CDR3 loop: CASSSGTGGLQRELFF. CDR3 DNA sequence: TGTGCCAGCAGCTCCGGGACAGGGGGTTTGCAGAGGGAGCTGTTTTTT.

V and J are TRBV2 and TRBJ1-4; 10 nucleotides align to TRBD1. Germline loops: CDR1 SNHLY, CDR2 FYNNEI. V lost 6 bases, J lost 7 bases, and 17 bases stayed unmatched. The CDR3 totals 18 residues. CDR3 sequence: CASRYDRGRAYEGEKLFF. DNA for the CDR3: TGTGCCAGCAGGTACGACAGGGGGCGCGCCTATGAAGGTGAAAAACTGTTTTTT.

The V call is TRBV6-2 or TRBV6-3, the J call TRBJ2-7; D may be TRBD1 (5 bases). Germline loops: CDR1 MNHEY, CDR2 SVGEGT. The V gene lost 0 bases and the J gene lost 1 base, with 16 bases spanning the gap. The CDR3 consists of 17 residues. Written as DNA, the CDR3 is TGTGCCAGCAGTTACTCGAAGGTTGGGGCAGATTCCTACGAGCAGTACGTC. Its translation: CASSYSKVGADSYEQYV.

This clone was seen a single time. This sequence joins TRBV7-2 and TRBJ1-2, with 9 bases that match TRBD1. Germline V gene data show CDR1 as SGHTA and CDR2 as FQGNSA. V lost 5 bases and J lost 5; bases outside the gene matches: 9. The length of the CDR3 is 15 residues. The CDR3 protein is CASSADRGRGYGYTF. The CDR3 DNA reads TGTGCCAGCAGCGCCGACAGGGGGAGAGGATATGGCTACACCTTC.

The chain joins TRBV5-6 to TRBJ2-1, with D tentatively TRBD1 (6 bases). Trimming shortened V by 5 bases and J by 4 bases, and 10 bases separated the two germline ends. The CDR3 covers 13 residues. Germline CDR1 is SGHDT and CDR2 is YYEEEE. The DNA of the CDR3 is TGTGCCAGCAGTCTAAGGGGGTACAATGAGCAGTTCTTC. Protein product: CASSLRGYNEQFF.

Only one count was recorded for this clone. The rearrangement links TRBV11-2 to TRBJ2-3; D not certain. Germline V gene sequence: CDR1 SGHAT, CDR2 FQNNGV. This CDR3 is 14 amino acids long. The ends were cut back, 1 base at V and 2 bases at J, with 7 bases in the middle. CDR3 protein: CASSLGTDTDTQYF. As DNA, the CDR3 is TGTGCCAGCAGCTTAGGAACTGACACAGATACGCAGTATTTT. Together with reference TRBV11-2 and TRBJ2-3, the CDR3 gives the full variable domain: EAGVAQSPRYKIIEKRQSVAFWCNPISGHATLYWYQQILGQGPKLLIQFQNNGVVDDSQLPKDRFSAERLKGVDSTLKIQPAKLEDSAVYLCASSLGTDTDTQYFGPGTRLTVL.

This clone was seen more than once but under ten times. The V call is TRBV19, the J call TRBJ1-1; tentatively, D is TRBD1 (5 bases). The V and J ends lost 2 bases and 5 bases respectively, with 15 bases between them. This CDR3 spans 15 amino acids. CDR1 LNHDA and CDR2 SQIVND come from the germline V gene (reference sequence). The DNA of the CDR3 is TGTGCCAGTAGTATAAGACAGCTCCTTGGGACTGAAGCTTTCTTT. Its translation: CASSIRQLLGTEAFF.

This clone has only one observation. This chain uses TRBV19 with TRBJ1-5; weak D call: TRBD1 (5 bases). V lost 5 bases, J lost 3 bases, and 14 bases lay in between. The CDR3 extends over 15 amino acids. Per the germline V gene, CDR1 is LNHDA and CDR2 is SQIVND (reference sequence). The CDR3 sequence: CASSGGVRINQPQHF. The DNA of the CDR3 is TGTGCCAGTAGTGGGGGGGTGAGGATCAATCAGCCCCAGCATTTT.

The rearrangement links TRBV11-2 to TRBJ2-2; D is possibly TRBD1 (5 bases). The germline V and J ends were trimmed by 1 base and 3 bases, with 15 bases remaining between them. In germline, CDR1 is SGHAT, CDR2 FQNNGV. This CDR3 has 17 amino acids. The chain's CDR3 is CASSLAGLQGYTGELFF. For the CDR3, the DNA is TGTGCCAGCAGCTTAGCTGGTTTGCAGGGTTACACCGGGGAGCTGTTTTTT.

The DNA of the CDR3 is TGCGCCAGCAGCACGGGGACTAGCGGGGGTGAGCAGTTCTTC. Translation: CASSTGTSGGEQFF. V is TRBV5-1 and J is TRBJ2-1, with 14 bases lining up with TRBD2. Germline loops: CDR1 SGHRS, CDR2 YFSETQ. The CDR3 is made up of 14 amino acids. J gave up 9 bases and V 4 bases, and 3 bases lay outside the gene matches.

The rearrangement uses TRBV9 and TRBJ2-3, with 12 bases matching TRBD1. This CDR3 is 16 amino acids long. The V and J ends lost 4 bases and 4 bases, in that order; junction bases with no gene match: 7. Germline CDR1 reads SGDLS; CDR2 reads YYNGEE. CDR3 loop: CASSLLGTGGSDTQYF. CDR3 sequence (DNA): TGTGCCAGCAGCCTGTTGGGGACAGGGGGCTCAGATACGCAGTATTTT. The whole variable domain, remainder taken from reference TRBV9 and TRBJ2-3, is DSGVTQTPKHLITATGQRVTLRCSPRSGDLSVYWYQQSLDQGLQFLIQYYNGEERAKGNILERFSAQQFPDLHSELNLSSLELGDSALYFCASSLLGTGGSDTQYFGPGTRLTVL.

This chain connects TRBV18 to TRBJ1-2; D call uncertain. V lost 3 bases, J lost 8 bases, and 16 bases lay in between. Germline V lookup: CDR1 KGHSH, CDR2 LQKENI. The CDR3 extends over 14 amino acids. The CDR3 loop is CASSPLGGERGYTF. In nucleotides, the CDR3 is TGTGCCAGCTCACCCCTGGGTGGGGAGCGGGGCTACACCTTC.

The V gene is TRBV7-2, the J gene TRBJ1-2; D is undetermined. Trimming removed 2 bases from V and 7 bases from J, with 14 bases in between. Germline V lookup: CDR1 SGHTA, CDR2 FQGNSA. The CDR3 length is 14 residues. CDR3 region: CASSLSTSGGGYTF. The DNA of the CDR3 is TGTGCCAGCAGCTTATCAACCTCTGGAGGTGGCTACACCTTC.

The rearrangement uses TRBV5-1 and TRBJ2-1; 11 bases fit TRBD2. Germline CDR1 reads SGHRS; CDR2 reads YFSETQ. V trimming: 4 bases; J trimming: 9 bases; junction bases outside the gene matches: 9. This CDR3 is 15 amino acids long. CDR3: CASSPVAGGTGEQFF. Written as DNA, the CDR3 is TGCGCCAGCAGCCCCGTAGCGGGGGGGACAGGTGAGCAGTTCTTC.

This clone has a handful of counts. This chain uses TRBV7-9 with TRBJ1-1, with 9 bases aligning to TRBD1. The CDR3 consists of 15 residues. Germline V gene data show CDR1 as SEHNR and CDR2 as FQNEAQ (reference sequence). With V trimmed by 2 bases and J by 3 bases, 4 bases remained unmatched. The CDR3 loop is CASSLRQGGHTEAFF. Written as DNA, the CDR3 is TGTGCCAGCAGCTTAAGACAGGGGGGACACACTGAAGCTTTCTTT.

The chain couples TRBV11-2 to TRBJ2-1, with 8 bases matching TRBD1. Germline V gene sequence: CDR1 SGHAT, CDR2 FQNNGV. The V gene end was trimmed by 4 bases and the J gene end by 8 bases; junction bases not matched to a gene: 10. This CDR3 has 15 residues. CDR3 nucleotide sequence: TGTGCCAGCAGCTATACCGGGACAGGTACCCATGAGCAGTTCTTC. Its translation is CASSYTGTGTHEQFF.